This is a list of T cell receptor beta chains from one sample in a study of T cells in Graves' hyperthyroidism and ophthalmopathy. TCRdb recomputed calls from the multiplex PCR reads with MiXCR, one row per CDR3 protein. The table includes some 570,000 distinct CDR3 sequences, roughly 15% detected once. Material: blood. Receptor source: a woman aged 18-29 years with Graves' ophthalmopathy. The CDR3 runs from the conserved cysteine through the conserved F or W. D genes are given only for firm matches. Size is omitted from some rows. Given values are once, few, many or a class for expanded clones.

v_call	j_call	clone_size	d_call	cdr3_nt	cdr3_aa
TRBV28	TRBJ2-2	.	TRBD1	TGTGCCAGCAGTTTAACAGGGGCGACCGGGGAGCTGTTTTTT	CASSLTGATGELFF
TRBV29-1	TRBJ2-7	.	TRBD1	TGCAGCGTTTCCGAACAGGGGAACATCGAGCAGTACTTC	CSVSEQGNIEQYF
TRBV11-2	TRBJ2-7	.	TRBD2	TGTGCCAGCAGCCCGGCTAGCGGTCTCGGGGAGCAGTACTTC	CASSPASGLGEQYF
TRBV7-8	TRBJ2-7	many	.	TGTGCCAGCAGCTTAGACGGATTCTACGAGCAGTACTTC	CASSLDGFYEQYF
TRBV11-2	TRBJ1-6	many	TRBD1	TGTGCCAGCAGCCTAGTTTACTCCGGGACAGGGGTTTCACCCCTCCACTTT	CASSLVYSGTGVSPLHF
TRBV27	TRBJ2-1	.	.	TGTGCCAGCAGTTTTCTAGAAAACAATGAGCAGTTCTTC	CASSFLENNEQFF
TRBV6-5	TRBJ2-7	.	TRBD1	TGTGCCAGCAGTTACTCATGGGACAGTTGGTCCGAGCAGTACTTC	CASSYSWDSWSEQYF
TRBV9	TRBJ2-3	few	TRBD2	TGTGCCAGCAGCCTCCTTAGCGGGAGCTCCGCAGATACGCAGTATTTT	CASSLLSGSSADTQYF
TRBV29-1	TRBJ1-1	.	TRBD1	TGCAGCGTTGAGGAGGGGGCCCGGTTCACCGCTTTCTTT	CSVEEGARFTAFF
TRBV20-1	TRBJ2-7	.	.	TGCAGTGCTCAAACCCGGCTAGGGATAATGGGCGAGCAGTACTTC	CSAQTRLGIMGEQYF
TRBV6-2/TRBV6-3	TRBJ1-2	many	.	TGTGCCAGCAGTTCGCCAGTATCTGGTGGCTACACCTTC	CASSSPVSGGYTF
TRBV20-1	TRBJ2-7	many	.	TGCAGTGCTAGAGGGTTACAGGGACGAGGGGAGCAGTACTTC	CSARGLQGRGEQYF
TRBV6-1	TRBJ1-6	many	.	TGTGCCAGCAGTGAAGCGCACAGGGAAGGTTCACCCCTCCACTTT	CASSEAHREGSPLHF
TRBV7-9	TRBJ2-3	many	TRBD2	TGTGCCAGCAGCCCGCAGTGGGCTAGCGGGAGAGGAGTTACGCAGTATTTT	CASSPQWASGRGVTQYF
TRBV10-3	TRBJ1-3	few	.	TGTGCCATCAGTGATTTAGGGGTGAGGTCCGGAAACACCATATATTTT	CAISDLGVRSGNTIYF
TRBV25-1	TRBJ1-2	.	TRBD1	TGTGCCAGCAGTGAAAAAGATTGGACAGGGGCTAATGGCTACACCTTC	CASSEKDWTGANGYTF